The 6 T cell receptor beta chains reported below all come from one sample, sequenced in a study of technical replicates of blood from a handful of donors. Libraries were prepared by immunoSEQ multiplex PCR; TCRdb keeps only in-frame clonotypes and omits some of them. The sample holds tens of thousands of clones, over 95% seen once. Sequencing was carried out using T cells isolated from PBMCs. These receptors were obtained from a human donor in good health.

This chain joins TRBV6-6 and TRBJ2-1; no firm D call. This CDR3 has 13 residues. The germline V gene encodes CDR1 MNHNY and CDR2 SVGAGI (reference sequence). CDR3 sequence reads: CAIAGSSYNEQFF. As DNA, the CDR3 is TGTGCTATTGCCGGTAGCTCCTACAATGAGCAGTTCTTC.

The V call is TRBV5-1, the J call TRBJ2-5; 10 nucleotides align to TRBD1. The CDR3 totals 15 residues. With V trimmed by 0 bases and J by 5 bases, 4 bases remained unmatched. Germline V lookup: CDR1 SGHRS, CDR2 YFSETQ. CDR3 region: CASSLGTGGGETQYF. CDR3 nucleotides: TGCGCCAGCAGCTTGGGGACAGGGGGGGGCGAGACCCAGTACTTC.

This rearrangement joins TRBV4-2 to TRBJ1-1, with D perhaps TRBD1 (6 bases). V shed 4 bases and J shed 3 bases, with 21 bases lying between them. Germline V lookup: CDR1 LGHNA, CDR2 YNFKEQ. The CDR3 loop spans 17 amino acids. The DNA of the CDR3 is TGTGCCAGCAGCCGTCTACTATCAGGGGTGCTACACACTGAAGCTTTCTTT. It yields the protein CASSRLLSGVLHTEAFF.

The rearrangement uses TRBV5-1 and TRBJ2-1; 9 nucleotides line up with TRBD1. The CDR3 runs 16 residues. The germline V gene has CDR1 SGHRS and CDR2 YFSETQ. V was clipped by 1 base and J by 4 bases; unmatched bases: 6. CDR3 sequence (DNA): TGCGCCAGCAGCTTGAACCGGGACAGGGCTTACAATGAGCAGTTCTTC. It translates to CASSLNRDRAYNEQFF.

The chain has TRBV19 and TRBJ1-5, with 9 bases fitting TRBD1. CDR3 length: 15 residues. CDR1 is LNHDA and CDR2 is SQIVND in the germline V gene (reference sequence). V gave up 7 bases and J gave up 6 bases; unmatched junction bases: 10. This CDR3 is CASTIGTGGFQPQHF. CDR3 sequence (DNA): TGTGCCAGTACCATAGGTACAGGGGGCTTTCAGCCCCAGCATTTT. Drawing the rest from reference TRBV19 and TRBJ1-5, the complete variable domain is DGGITQSPKYLFRKEGQNVTLSCEQNLNHDAMYWYRQDPGQGLRLIYYSQIVNDFQKGDIAEGYSVSREKKESFPLTVTSAQKNPTAFYLCASTIGTGGFQPQHFGDGTRLSIL.

This chain uses TRBV15 with TRBJ1-3, with a possible D match to TRBD1 (6 bases). This CDR3 spans 17 amino acids. Germline lookup yields CDR1 LNHNV and CDR2 YYDKDF (reference sequence). The ends were cut back, 0 bases at V and 0 bases at J, with 12 bases in the middle. The CDR3 protein is CATSRDRDRPSGNTIYF. In DNA form, the CDR3 reads TGTGCCACCAGCAGAGATCGAGACAGGCCCTCTGGAAACACCATATATTTT.